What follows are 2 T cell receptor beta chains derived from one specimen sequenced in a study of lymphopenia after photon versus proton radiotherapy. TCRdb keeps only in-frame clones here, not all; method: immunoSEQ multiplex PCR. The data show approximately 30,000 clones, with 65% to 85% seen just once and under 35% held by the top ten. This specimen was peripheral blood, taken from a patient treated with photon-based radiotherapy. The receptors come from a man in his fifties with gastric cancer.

CDR3 amino acids: CASRLRQGAHYEQYF. CDR3 DNA sequence: TGTGCAAGTCGCCTAAGACAGGGGGCTCACTACGAGCAGTACTTC. The chain joins TRBV12-2 to TRBJ2-7; TRBD1 is the table's D call, not checked against the DNA. TRBV12-2 is reported as a pseudogene. This CDR3 has 15 residues.

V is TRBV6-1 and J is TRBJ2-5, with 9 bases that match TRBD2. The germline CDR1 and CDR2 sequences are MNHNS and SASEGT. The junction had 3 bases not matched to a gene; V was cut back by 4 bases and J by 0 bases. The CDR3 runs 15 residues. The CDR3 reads CASSVASGDQETQYF. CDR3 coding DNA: TGTGCCAGCAGTGTGGCTAGCGGGGACCAAGAGACCCAGTACTTC.